These T cell receptor beta chains were read from a single sample in a study of CD8 T cells in Susac syndrome. TCRdb reanalysed the immunoSEQ multiplex PCR reads using MiXCR and keeps one entry per CDR3 protein. Altogether about 23,000 distinct CDR3 sequences are present, about 94% being singletons, with the ten largest covering approximately 0.62%. The material sequenced was CD8+ T cells from PBMCs. These TCRs come from a human donor with Susac syndrome. CDR3s include the opening cysteine and the closing phenylalanine or tryptophan. A D gene is named only where the DNA matches it firmly. Clone size appears in some rows only: once, few, many, or a class for an expanded clone.

d_call	clone_size	v_call	j_call	cdr3_nt	cdr3_aa
.	.	TRBV4-3	TRBJ2-4	TGCGCCAGCAGCCAAGATCGACAGGGAGGAATTAACATTCAGTACTTC	CASSQDRQGGINIQYF
.	once	TRBV13	TRBJ2-7	TGTGCCAGCAGCTTAGGGGAGATCGAGCAGTACTTC	CASSLGEIEQYF
TRBD1	.	TRBV13	TRBJ1-1	TGTGCCAGCAGCCCAGATCGGACAGGGGGAGATCTGAGGACTGAAGCTTTCTTT	CASSPDRTGGDLRTEAFF
.	.	TRBV28	TRBJ1-1	TGTGCCAGCAGTTTATTGCGGAGGGTGAACACTGAAGCTTTCTTT	CASSLLRRVNTEAFF
TRBD1	.	TRBV2	TRBJ2-6	TGTGCCAGCAGTTGGGACAGCAACTCTGGGGCCAACGTCCTGACTTTC	CASSWDSNSGANVLTF
TRBD1	.	TRBV5-6	TRBJ2-1	TGTGCCAGCAGCTGGACAGGGCGGCCTCAAGAGCAGTTCTTC	CASSWTGRPQEQFF
.	.	TRBV29-1	TRBJ1-1	TGCAGCGTTTGGAGTCAGGCGGCTGAAGCTTTCTTT	CSVWSQAAEAFF
.	.	TRBV20-1	TRBJ2-7	TGCAGTGCTAACCTCAGGGACTCCTACGAGCAGTACTTC	CSANLRDSYEQYF
TRBD1	.	TRBV7-9	TRBJ2-7	TGTGCCACATGGGACAGCGCCAGCTCCTACGAGCAGTACTTC	CATWDSASSYEQYF
.	.	TRBV24-1	TRBJ2-1	TGTGCCACCAGTGATTTGCAAGCCCCCTACAATGAGCAGTTCTTC	CATSDLQAPYNEQFF
.	few	TRBV5-6	TRBJ2-7	TGTGCCAGCAGCTTGGCAGAATCCTACGAGCAGTACTTC	CASSLAESYEQYF
TRBD2	.	TRBV5-1	TRBJ2-2	TGCGCCAGCAGCCGACTTGTAGCGGGACAGAACACCGGGGAGCTGTTTTTT	CASSRLVAGQNTGELFF
.	.	TRBV28	TRBJ2-5	TGTGCCAGCACATATTGGGGGACCCAGTACTTC	CASTYWGTQYF
.	.	TRBV6-5	TRBJ2-7	TGTGCCAGCAGTTACTCAGGAGGAACCTACGAGCAGTACTTC	CASSYSGGTYEQYF
TRBD2	.	TRBV28	TRBJ2-3	TGTGCCAGCAGGATAATAGCGGGGGGGCCTATTGACACAGATACGCAGTATTTT	CASRIIAGGPIDTDTQYF
.	once	TRBV10-2	TRBJ1-2	TGCGCCAGCAGTGAAGGCGCGCGTCGGCTCTATGGCTACACCTTC	CASSEGARRLYGYTF
TRBD1	.	TRBV29-1	TRBJ1-1	TGCAGCACACTTACAGGGGTAGGGATCACTGAAGCTTTCTTT	CSTLTGVGITEAFF
TRBD1	.	TRBV9	TRBJ1-2	TGTGCCAGCACCTCTTCCACGACAGGGAGGTATGGCTACACCTTC	CASTSSTTGRYGYTF
TRBD1	.	TRBV29-1	TRBJ2-7	TGCAGCGTTGAATTCGGACAGGCGAGCCCCTACGAGCAGTACTTC	CSVEFGQASPYEQYF
.	.	TRBV5-4	TRBJ1-1	TGTGCCAGTACTACGCGAGGCACTGAAGCTTTCTTT	CASTTRGTEAFF
TRBD1	.	TRBV28	TRBJ2-7	TGTGCCAGCAGGGGGACAGCTCAGACCTACGAGCAGTACTTC	CASRGTAQTYEQYF
.	.	TRBV19	TRBJ2-1	TGTGCCAGTAGTATAGATTTGCAGGGGCGCGGAAATGAGCAGTTCTTC	CASSIDLQGRGNEQFF
TRBD1	.	TRBV12-3/TRBV12-4	TRBJ1-2	TGTGCCAGCAGGCCGACAGGGGGCTACACCTTC	CASRPTGGYTF
.	.	TRBV5-1	TRBJ2-1	TGCGCCAGCAGCTTGGCCTTGGGTTCCTACAATGAGCAGTTCTTC	CASSLALGSYNEQFF
.	.	TRBV29-1	TRBJ1-1	TGCAGCTGTGTGGCAGGGTTGAGTGAAGCTTTCTTT	CSCVAGLSEAFF
.	.	TRBV2	TRBJ2-2	TGTGCCAGCAGTGAAACCCTACCGACGGGTGCCTGGACCGGGGAGCTGTTTTTT	CASSETLPTGAWTGELFF
TRBD2	.	TRBV28	TRBJ2-7	TGTGCCAGCAGTTTTCCGGGGAGGTTGGGGGGGATTTCAAGCTCCTACGAGCAGTACTTC	CASSFPGRLGGISSSYEQYF
.	once	TRBV28	TRBJ2-7	TGTGCCAGCAGTTTATACAGGGAAATAAGGGAGCAGTACTTC	CASSLYREIREQYF
.	.	TRBV4-3	TRBJ2-7	TGCGCCAGCAGCCAAGAAGGAACGGGCGAGCAGTACTTC	CASSQEGTGEQYF
.	.	TRBV24-1	TRBJ1-5	TGTGCCACCAGTGACACAGACAGGACGGGCAATCAGCCCCAGCATTTT	CATSDTDRTGNQPQHF
.	.	TRBV3-1	TRBJ1-1	TGTGCCAGCAGCCAAGTCGGTGAAGCTTTCTTT	CASSQVGEAFF